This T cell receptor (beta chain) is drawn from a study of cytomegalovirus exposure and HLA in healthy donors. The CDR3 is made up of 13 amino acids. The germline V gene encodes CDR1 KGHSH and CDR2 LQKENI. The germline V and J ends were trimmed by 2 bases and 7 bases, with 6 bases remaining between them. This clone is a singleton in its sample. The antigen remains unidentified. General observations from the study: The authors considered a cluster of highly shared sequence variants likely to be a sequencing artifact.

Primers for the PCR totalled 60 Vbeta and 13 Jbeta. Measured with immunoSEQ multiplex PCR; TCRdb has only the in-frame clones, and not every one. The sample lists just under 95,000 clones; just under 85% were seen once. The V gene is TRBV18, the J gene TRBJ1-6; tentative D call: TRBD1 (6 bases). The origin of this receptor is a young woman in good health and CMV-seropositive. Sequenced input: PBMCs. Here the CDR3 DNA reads TGTGCCAGCTCACCAGACAGGAATTCACCCCTCCACTTT. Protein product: CASSPDRNSPLHF.